This TCR beta chain was sequenced during a study of blood T cell repertoires in COVID-19 (dated by TCRdb to the early 2020s). About the study as a whole: Collaborator samples came from the United States, Italy and Spain and covered acute and convalescent phases of COVID-19. The prospective study material was composed of cDNA or gDNA derived from T cells, B-cell-depleted T cells, or PBMCs. Deeply sampled blood TCRbeta repertoires from subjects exposed to, actively infected with, or recovered from COVID-19 were included in the dataset. The repertoires were released in a freely available public database intended as a resource for research on the immune response to SARS-CoV-2. The samples were drawn from the first 160 participants of the ongoing ImmuneRACE study and from about 1,200 subjects provided by 6 global collaborators. Sample metadata almost always included a de-identified subject ID, COVID-19 status, age in years and sex. HLA class I and class II types, where available, came from metadata supplied by the sample provider rather than from assay-based typing.

Enrolling through a virtual design, the prospective study's participants ranged in age from roughly 18 to 95 years and lived across about two dozen United States geographic areas. In the prospective study, cohorts were assigned on the basis of participant-reported clinical history obtained from a screening survey and a study questionnaire. For ImmuneRACE Cohort 3, a participant was defined as recovered based on two consecutive negative NP/OP PCR tests, clearance by a healthcare professional, or resolution of symptoms. In the prospective study, whole blood, serum and a nasopharyngeal or oropharyngeal swab were collected from each participant by mobile phlebotomists. Prospective study participants could optionally give additional blood draws and questionnaires over an approximately 2-month period. Before DNA extraction, blood samples from the prospective study were shipped at room temperature or frozen.

TCRbeta CDR3 regions were amplified from genomic DNA using the immunoSEQ Assay, a bias-controlled multiplex PCR. The paper's data handling went like this. Nucleated cell counts per sample were estimated from amplification of reference gene primers within the assay. To quantify the absolute abundance of each unique TCRbeta CDR3 rearrangement, sequence reads were collapsed and filtered. For each sample, productive Simpson clonality was calculated by taking the square root of Simpson's diversity index across productive rearrangements. Entries here come from immuneACCESS through TCRdb and include only in-frame sequences with V and J called. Some clones fail to appear in such tables; in the studies checked, an unresolved V gene covers under half of the shortfall, and the cause of the remainder is unknown. V and J calls and clone size are given by that table; D and trimming were obtained from the DNA. This sample is represented by some 300,000 clones; 70% to 90% of them were singletons. 1% of the sample goes to the ten largest clones.

Overall study outcomes, separate from this receptor: The quantity of clinical and demographic metadata differed by source and by participant and was supplied without curation.

CDR1 and CDR2, looked up from the germline V gene (reference sequence), are SGHKS and YYEKEE. At the junction V is shortened by 2 bases and J by 1 base, with 19 bases in between. Spanning cysteine to phenylalanine, the CDR3 consists of 17 amino acids. Kept here is only the CDR3 DNA, which spans 51 bases and is read in frame from base 1. A word on this clone: Its antigen is currently not known. Base qualities are not provided; no much larger clone lies one nucleotide away.

This TCR was recovered from a woman aged 25 to 39 who had recovered from COVID-19. The sequencing sample was made of PBMCs or T cells enriched from blood (not recorded which). The V and J genes are TRBV5-5 and TRBJ2-7, with TRBD1 tentatively as D gene (7 bases match). The CDR3 protein is CASSFRERAGGSYEQYF. Read as DNA, the sequence is TGTGCCAGCAGCTTTAGGGAGCGGGCAGGGGGATCCTACGAGCAGTACTTC.